These 27 T cell receptor beta chains were sequenced from one sample in a study of T cells in Graves' hyperthyroidism and ophthalmopathy (dated by TCRdb to about 2019). The library was produced with multiplex PCR. The instrument was an Illumina HiSeq 2000. The TCR beta CDR3 regions were amplified from RNA transcripts. The first round of RT-PCR for the TCR CDR3 was performed with the HTBI primer set and the Qiagen OneStep RT-PCR kit. The raw public reads went through TCRdb reprocessing: fastp at Q25, MiXCR clone calling, in-frame beta chains kept. Rows merge per CDR3 protein into single entries with the most common DNA and genes. The sample contains some 800,000 distinct CDR3 sequences, roughly 37% of them found a single time. Roughly 8.3% of the sample is in the top ten clones. Sample: blood. The receptors here all came from a man between 18 and 35 years old with Graves' hyperthyroidism.

V gene TRBV25-1 combines with J gene TRBJ1-2, with 7 nucleotides matching TRBD1. Germline assignment: CDR1 MGHDK and CDR2 SYGVNS. The CDR3 length is 15 residues. Trimming removed 8 bases from V and 4 bases from J; junction bases left unmatched: 13. The CDR3 is CASQDGQADSYGYTF. CDR3 sequence (DNA): TGTGCCAGCCAAGACGGACAGGCCGATTCCTATGGCTACACCTTC.

V usage is TRBV5-8 and J usage is TRBJ1-2; 7 positions match TRBD1. V lost 4 bases, J lost 4 bases, and 4 bases stayed unmatched. This CDR3 comprises 13 residues. Germline CDR1 is SGHTS and CDR2 is YDEGEE. The CDR3 coding sequence is TGTGCCAGCAGCCAAGGGGGCCCCTATGGCTACACCTTC. Translation: CASSQGGPYGYTF.

This clonotype occurred many times. The J gene is TRBJ2-7, the V gene TRBV15, with a tentative D call TRBD1 (6 bases). V was pared by 4 bases and J by 3 bases, with 13 bases between. CDR1 and CDR2 (germline): LNHNV, YYDKDF (reference sequence). The CDR3 sequence is 14 residues long. The CDR3 sequence: CATSNPGQIYEQYF. CDR3 DNA: TGTGCCACCAGCAATCCGGGACAAATCTACGAGCAGTACTTC.

The sample holds many counts of this clonotype. The gene calls are TRBV13 and TRBJ1-2; no clear D gene. CDR3 length: 14 amino acids. CDR1 PRHDT and CDR2 FYEKMQ come from the germline V gene (reference sequence). V dropped 0 bases and J dropped 5 bases, with 10 bases sitting between them. CDR3 region: CASSLGRQPYGYTF. The CDR3 coding sequence is TGTGCCAGCAGCTTAGGCCGGCAACCTTATGGCTACACCTTC.

The rearrangement links TRBV6-4 to TRBJ1-2; D remains ambiguous. The CDR3 runs to 15 residues. Germline V gene data show CDR1 as MRHNA and CDR2 as SNTAGT. Trimming left V 0 bases short and J 8 bases short, with 16 bases between. The CDR3 spells CASSDSEGMTRGYTF. CDR3 bases: TGTGCCAGCAGTGACTCGGAGGGCATGACGCGAGGCTACACCTTC.

This clonotype came up many times. The chain links TRBV10-3 to TRBJ2-7; D may be TRBD1 (5 bases). V lost 3 bases and J lost 1, with 10 bases in between. CDR3 length equals 14 residues. Germline loops: CDR1 ENHRY, CDR2 SYGVKD. This CDR3 reads CAISDYQGSYEQYF. In nucleotides, the CDR3 is TGTGCCATCAGTGACTATCAGGGATCCTACGAGCAGTACTTC.

This clonotype was picked up a small number of times. V gene TRBV12-3 or TRBV12-4 combines with J gene TRBJ1-1, with D possibly being TRBD1 (5 bases). This CDR3 has 14 residues. Trimming left V 4 bases short and J 4 bases short, with 13 bases between. CDR3 amino acids: CASSSGGSSTEAFF. The CDR3 bases are TGTGCCAGCAGTTCGGGGGGTTCTAGCACTGAAGCTTTCTTT.

This clonotype was seen ten or more times. The genes are TRBV7-2 and TRBJ2-7; D is undetermined. The CDR3 sequence is 12 residues long. Germline V gene data show CDR1 as SGHTA and CDR2 as FQGNSA. Trimming took off 2 bases at V and 6 bases at J, with 8 bases between the two ends. DNA of the CDR3: TGTGCCAGCAGCTTAAACCAAGGCGAGCAGTACTTC. Protein sequence: CASSLNQGEQYF.

V and J are TRBV20-1 and TRBJ2-6, with TRBD2 identical over 7 bases. The CDR3 loop spans 16 amino acids. J was trimmed by 8 bases and V by 5 bases; bases with no gene match: 15. Germline V lookup: CDR1 DFQATT, CDR2 SNEGSKA (reference sequence). CDR3 coding DNA: TGCAGTGCTCGCGAGGCCGGGGAGGGCGGGACCAACGTCCTGACTTTC. Translation gives CSAREAGEGGTNVLTF.

This clonotype was detected a few times. The chain has TRBV9 and TRBJ1-1; D is ambiguous. Germline assignment: CDR1 SGDLS and CDR2 YYNGEE. Trimming took off 4 bases at V and 11 bases at J, with 15 bases between the two ends. CDR3 length equals 12 residues. The CDR3, as DNA: TGTGCCAGCAGCCAAGATTTGAAAGGGGCTTTCTTT. This translates into CASSQDLKGAFF.

V usage is TRBV5-3 and J usage is TRBJ1-1, with D tentatively TRBD1 (6 bases). TRBV5-3 is annotated as an ORF whose role is uncertain. V lost 8 bases and J 5 bases, leaving 19 bases between the germline ends. The CDR3 length is 14 residues. CDR3 bases: TGTGCCAGCAGCCCGGAGGGGGGTTTTACTGAAGCTTTCTTT. This translates into CASSPEGGFTEAFF.

V and J are TRBV6-5 and TRBJ2-6, with 7 bases aligning to TRBD1. CDR1 is MNHEY and CDR2 is SVGAGI in the germline V gene. Trimming took 0 bases from V and 4 from J; bases not matched to a gene: 18. CDR3 length: 21 amino acids. The CDR3 reads CASSYSPSRRGGGSGANVLTF. The CDR3 DNA follows: TGTGCCAGCAGTTACTCGCCTTCCCGCAGAGGGGGCGGATCCGGGGCCAACGTCCTGACTTTC.

At least ten counts were recorded for this clonotype. The rearrangement uses TRBV12-3 or TRBV12-4 and TRBJ1-4; no firm D call. The CDR3 extends over 11 amino acids. Trimming cost V 1 base and J 10 bases, with 4 bases left between them. The CDR3 here is CASSLGAKLFF. CDR3 nucleotide sequence: TGTGCCAGCAGTTTAGGTGCAAAACTGTTTTTT.

This clonotype was counted between two and nine times. The rearrangement links TRBV11-3 to TRBJ2-7; 11 bases line up with TRBD1. Germline assignment: CDR1 SGHNT and CDR2 YENEEA. J gave up 7 bases and V 4 bases, and 9 bases lay outside the gene matches. This CDR3 has 15 amino acids. As DNA, the CDR3 is TGTGCCAGCAGCTCACCGGGACAGGGGGTCTGGGAGCAGTACTTC. Residues: CASSSPGQGVWEQYF.

This clonotype has a count of ten or more. V and J are TRBV7-9 and TRBJ2-7; D not resolved. From germline, CDR1 is SEHNR and CDR2 FQNEAQ (reference sequence). Trimming left V 0 bases short and J 0 bases short, with 6 bases between. This CDR3 spans 14 amino acids. The CDR3 sequence is CASSLASISYEQYF. In DNA form, the CDR3 reads TGTGCCAGCAGCTTAGCCAGCATCTCCTACGAGCAGTACTTC.

Concerning this clonotype: The CDR3 ends on some other residue instead of the conserved phenylalanine or tryptophan, so this is likely a read error. V and J are TRBV4-1 and TRBJ1-6; 7 bases line up with TRBD1. V shed 1 base and J 6 bases; nucleotides not matched to a gene: 0. The CDR3 totals 14 residues. CDR1 is MGHRA and CDR2 is YSYEKL in the germline V gene. CDR3 in DNA: TGCGCCAGCAGCCAAGGGGACAGTAATTCACCCCTCCACTCT. Protein sequence: CASSQGDSNSPLHS.

A word on this clonotype: One end of the junction varies from germline; a read error may be responsible. The chain employs TRBV10-3 and TRBJ1-5; D might be TRBD1 (6 bases). CDR3 size: 17 residues. Germline lookup yields CDR1 ENHRY and CDR2 SYGVKD. The CDR3 DNA is TGTGCCAGCAGTTTCGGTCGACAGGTCCGGAGCAATCAGCCCCAGCATTTT. This encodes CASSFGRQVRSNQPQHF.

This rearrangement joins TRBV20-1 to TRBJ1-1, with TRBD1 matching over 9 bases. V lost 6 bases and J lost 10; bases outside the gene matches: 18. This CDR3 has 15 amino acids. Per germline, CDR1 DFQATT and CDR2 SNEGSKA (reference sequence). The CDR3: CSASPVPGQGRGAFF. For the CDR3, the DNA is TGCAGTGCGAGCCCTGTCCCGGGACAGGGACGTGGAGCTTTCTTT.

The genes are TRBV7-9 and TRBJ1-1; D perhaps matches TRBD1 (5 bases). The CDR3 totals 14 residues. Trimming took 7 bases from V and 4 from J, leaving 16 bases between them. Germline V gene sequence: CDR1 SEHNR, CDR2 FQNEAQ (reference sequence). CDR3 region: CASNPGGWGTEAFF. The CDR3 DNA sequence: TGTGCCAGCAACCCGGGGGGGTGGGGCACTGAAGCTTTCTTT.

This clonotype was picked up a small number of times. The V and J genes are TRBV4-1 and TRBJ1-4; 7 bases are shared with TRBD1. This CDR3 spans 14 amino acids. CDR1 MGHRA and CDR2 YSYEKL come from the germline V gene. Unmatched junction bases numbered 7, after V lost 0 bases and J lost 12 bases. CDR3 nucleotides: TGCGCCAGCAGCCAAGAACAGGGGTTAGGAGAACTGTTTTTT. It encodes CASSQEQGLGELFF.

V usage is TRBV19 and J usage is TRBJ2-2; 9 bases line up with TRBD2. There are 17 residues in the CDR3. V lost 7 bases, J lost 2 bases, and 11 bases stayed unmatched. Per the germline V gene, CDR1 is LNHDA and CDR2 is SQIVND (reference sequence). The CDR3 DNA sequence: TGTGCCAGTACCCCCTGGGCTAGCGGGGCCAACACCGGGGAGCTGTTTTTT. Amino acid sequence: CASTPWASGANTGELFF.

In DNA, the CDR3 is TGTGCCAGCAGTCCAGGGGGGGAGGGGGAAGCTTTCTTT. It encodes CASSPGGEGEAFF. V gene TRBV6-5 combines with J gene TRBJ1-1; 7 bases line up with TRBD1. Germline lookup yields CDR1 MNHEY and CDR2 SVGAGI. This CDR3 is built from 13 residues. With V trimmed by 5 bases and J by 8 bases, 8 bases remained unmatched.

The J gene is TRBJ1-2, the V gene TRBV6-5, with 10 bases aligning to TRBD1. This CDR3 has 12 residues. J gave up 8 bases and V 10 bases, and 7 bases lay outside the gene matches. The germline V gene has CDR1 MNHEY and CDR2 SVGAGI. CDR3 coding DNA: TGTGCCATTCTGACAGGGGGCGACGGCTACACCTTC. Protein: CAILTGGDGYTF.

V gene TRBV19 combines with J gene TRBJ1-5; TRBD1 agrees at 10 bases. The V segment lost 4 bases and the J segment 9 bases; nucleotides outside the gene matches: 6. This CDR3 has 14 residues. Germline CDR1 reads LNHDA; CDR2 reads SQIVND (reference sequence). CDR3 DNA sequence: TGTGCCAGTAGTACTGGGACAGGGGTACGGCCCCAGCATTTT. Amino acid sequence: CASSTGTGVRPQHF.

At least ten counts were recorded for this clonotype. This chain uses TRBV9 with TRBJ2-7, with D possibly TRBD2 on 6 matching bases. The CDR3 has 13 amino acids. Trimming removed 3 bases from V and 6 bases from J, with 13 bases in between. Germline CDR1 SGDLS, CDR2 YYNGEE. The CDR3 is CASSGEAEGEQYF. The CDR3 DNA reads as TGTGCCAGCAGCGGGGAGGCTGAGGGCGAGCAGTACTTC. Filled out from reference TRBV9 and TRBJ2-7, the complete variable domain reads DSGVTQTPKHLITATGQRVTLRCSPRSGDLSVYWYQQSLDQGLQFLIQYYNGEERAKGNILERFSAQQFPDLHSELNLSSLELGDSALYFCASSGEAEGEQYFGPGTRLTVT.

The rearrangement joins TRBV5-4 to TRBJ1-1; D possibly corresponds to TRBD1 (6 bases). The CDR3 has 15 amino acids. Germline CDR1 is SGHNT and CDR2 is YYREEE (reference sequence). Trimming left V 7 bases short and J 3 bases short, with 19 bases between. CDR3 residues: CASQRGGRGDTEAFF. The CDR3 bases are TGTGCCAGCCAGCGAGGGGGGAGAGGGGACACTGAAGCTTTCTTT.

Remarks on this clonotype: One end of the junction is discordant with germline, which a read error may explain. This chain uses TRBV4-1 with TRBJ2-7, with D hard to call. Germline-derived CDR1 and CDR2 are MGHRA and YSYEKL. The CDR3 spans 15 residues. The CDR3 sequence: CASSQDPVDSYEQYF. The CDR3 region has the DNA TGTGCCAGCAGCCAAGATCCGGTGGATTCCTACGAGCAGTACTTC.